This is a list of T cell receptor beta chains from one sample in a study of cytotoxic CD8 clonotypes in ibrutinib-treated CLL. TCRdb keeps only in-frame clones here, not all; method: immunoSEQ multiplex PCR. The sample contains under 35,000 clones, roughly 69% of which appear only once. Sequencing used PBMCs, obtained after 24 months of ibrutinib treatment. The source of these receptors is a human donor with chronic lymphocytic leukemia. CDR3s include the opening cysteine and the closing phenylalanine or tryptophan. D genes are given only for firm matches.

D gene: TRBD2
J gene: TRBJ2-1
V gene: TRBV28
CDR3 protein: CASSRMSGGAHEQFF

D gene: TRBD2
J gene: TRBJ2-3
V gene: TRBV19
CDR3 protein: CASSTGGAGGTDTQYF

D gene: -
J gene: TRBJ1-4
V gene: TRBV6-1
CDR3 protein: CASSETLGAVEKLFF

D gene: -
J gene: TRBJ2-3
V gene: TRBV9
CDR3 protein: CASSARGSGGLSTDTQYF

D gene: TRBD2
J gene: TRBJ2-3
V gene: TRBV7-6
CDR3 protein: CASSLEVAGVPDTQYF

D gene: TRBD1
J gene: TRBJ1-2
V gene: TRBV28
CDR3 protein: CASSQPIGQGGYYGYTF

D gene: TRBD2
J gene: TRBJ2-2
V gene: TRBV27
CDR3 protein: CASGPLLSGGAGELFF

D gene: -
J gene: TRBJ2-3
V gene: TRBV28
CDR3 protein: CASSDITSSTDTQYF

D gene: -
J gene: TRBJ1-1
V gene: TRBV5-6
CDR3 protein: CASSLVPGAEAFF

D gene: -
J gene: TRBJ2-2
V gene: TRBV5-1
CDR3 protein: CASSLGLATGELFF

D gene: -
J gene: TRBJ1-2
V gene: TRBV2
CDR3 protein: CASSLRGSNGYTF

D gene: -
J gene: TRBJ1-4
V gene: TRBV30
CDR3 protein: CAWSEGPVEKLFF

D gene: -
J gene: TRBJ1-4
V gene: TRBV7-8
CDR3 protein: CASSSDGYNEKLFF

D gene: -
J gene: TRBJ2-1
V gene: TRBV2
CDR3 protein: CASSDSLGYNEQFF

D gene: -
J gene: TRBJ1-1
V gene: TRBV5-1
CDR3 protein: CASSLNAGQTEAFF

D gene: -
J gene: TRBJ1-1
V gene: TRBV28
CDR3 protein: CAIRLGMMNTEAFF

D gene: TRBD2
J gene: TRBJ2-2
V gene: TRBV7-2
CDR3 protein: CASSFLAGAGELFF

D gene: -
J gene: TRBJ1-5
V gene: TRBV30
CDR3 protein: CAWSVIQLNQPQHF

D gene: TRBD2
J gene: TRBJ2-3
V gene: TRBV5-1
CDR3 protein: CASSFGAGGPTGTQYF

D gene: TRBD1
J gene: -
V gene: TRBV27
CDR3 protein: CASSPDEDRVYYEQYF

D gene: -
J gene: TRBJ2-7
V gene: TRBV11-2
CDR3 protein: CASSLVLGGQYF

D gene: TRBD1
J gene: TRBJ2-7
V gene: TRBV7-2
CDR3 protein: CASSSDRTYEQYF

D gene: -
J gene: TRBJ1-1
V gene: TRBV10-3
CDR3 protein: CAISEGQMGTEAFF

D gene: -
J gene: TRBJ2-1
V gene: TRBV6-5
CDR3 protein: CASGRTYNEQFF

D gene: TRBD1
J gene: TRBJ2-7
V gene: TRBV11-1
CDR3 protein: CASTSGTGGYEQYF

D gene: -
J gene: TRBJ2-3
V gene: TRBV5-1
CDR3 protein: CASSDLGGGTDTQYF

D gene: -
J gene: TRBJ1-1
V gene: TRBV7-3
CDR3 protein: CASSQEGFTEAFF

D gene: -
J gene: TRBJ2-7
V gene: TRBV5-4
CDR3 protein: CASRGSGEASYEQYF

D gene: TRBD1
J gene: TRBJ2-2
V gene: TRBV9
CDR3 protein: CASSVVPRQGAHGELFF

D gene: -
J gene: TRBJ2-1
V gene: TRBV13
CDR3 protein: CASSLEDGEGDEQFF

D gene: TRBD1
J gene: TRBJ2-7
V gene: TRBV18
CDR3 protein: CASSPGLGQGAGGEQYF

D gene: TRBD1
J gene: TRBJ2-7
V gene: TRBV11-2
CDR3 protein: CASSLVPGTGTYEQYF

D gene: -
J gene: TRBJ1-4
V gene: TRBV30
CDR3 protein: CAWSNVRGRDEKLFF

D gene: -
J gene: TRBJ2-4
V gene: TRBV2
CDR3 protein: CASSEGRKAGIKNIQYF

D gene: -
J gene: TRBJ1-2
V gene: TRBV30
CDR3 protein: CAWSGAIYGYTF

D gene: TRBD1
J gene: TRBJ1-6
V gene: TRBV2
CDR3 protein: CASSSDRGVWSPLHF

D gene: TRBD2
J gene: TRBJ2-7
V gene: TRBV15
CDR3 protein: CATSAGGSSYEQYF

D gene: -
J gene: TRBJ2-2
V gene: TRBV5-1
CDR3 protein: CASSLSGYTGELFF

D gene: -
J gene: TRBJ1-5
V gene: TRBV2
CDR3 protein: CASKRSNSNQPQHF

D gene: -
J gene: TRBJ2-7
V gene: TRBV7-6
CDR3 protein: CASSYQSGGSEYF

D gene: -
J gene: TRBJ2-2
V gene: TRBV6-1
CDR3 protein: CASSELRESGELFF

D gene: TRBD1
J gene: TRBJ2-1
V gene: TRBV10-1
CDR3 protein: CASSEDRASYHSYNEQFF

D gene: -
J gene: TRBJ1-4
V gene: TRBV6-5
CDR3 protein: CASSYSTASNEKLFF

D gene: TRBD1
J gene: TRBJ2-2
V gene: TRBV6-5
CDR3 protein: CASRRQGATGELFF

D gene: TRBD1
J gene: TRBJ1-4
V gene: TRBV5-1
CDR3 protein: CASSLTGSNEKLFF

D gene: -
J gene: TRBJ1-1
V gene: TRBV9
CDR3 protein: CASSVVGSGRAFF

D gene: -
J gene: TRBJ1-5
V gene: TRBV7-8
CDR3 protein: CASSTGRGGGGNQPQHF

D gene: TRBD1
J gene: TRBJ2-5
V gene: TRBV15
CDR3 protein: CATSIQGQAQETQYF

D gene: -
J gene: TRBJ1-1
V gene: TRBV13
CDR3 protein: CASLMRSGLMNTEAFF

D gene: -
J gene: TRBJ2-7
V gene: TRBV7-2
CDR3 protein: CASSRRTSPYEQYF

D gene: -
J gene: TRBJ1-6
V gene: TRBV10-2
CDR3 protein: CATGEFSGDSSPLHF

D gene: TRBD2
J gene: TRBJ2-5
V gene: TRBV5-6
CDR3 protein: CARRLVAGGGETQYF

D gene: TRBD2
J gene: TRBJ2-1
V gene: TRBV15
CDR3 protein: CATQTSGGAEQFF

D gene: -
J gene: TRBJ2-7
V gene: TRBV7-6
CDR3 protein: CASSSLGRSYEQYF

D gene: -
J gene: TRBJ1-2
V gene: TRBV6-1
CDR3 protein: CASTRPAYGYTF

D gene: TRBD1
J gene: TRBJ1-1
V gene: TRBV28
CDR3 protein: CASSRDRVTEAFF

D gene: TRBD1
J gene: TRBJ2-3
V gene: TRBV5-6
CDR3 protein: CASSPRWTGVTDTQYF